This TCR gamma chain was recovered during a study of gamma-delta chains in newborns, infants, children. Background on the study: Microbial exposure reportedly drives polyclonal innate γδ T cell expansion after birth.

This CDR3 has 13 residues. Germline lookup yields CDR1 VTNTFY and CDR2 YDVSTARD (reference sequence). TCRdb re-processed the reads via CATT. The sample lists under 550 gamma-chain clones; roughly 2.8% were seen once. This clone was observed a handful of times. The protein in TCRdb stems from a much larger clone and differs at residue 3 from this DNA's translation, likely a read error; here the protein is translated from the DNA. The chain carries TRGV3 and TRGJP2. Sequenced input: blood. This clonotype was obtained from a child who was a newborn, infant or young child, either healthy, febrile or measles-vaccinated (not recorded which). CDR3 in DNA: TGTGCCATCTGGCAAGAGAGTGATTGGATCAAGACGTTT. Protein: CAIWQESDWIKTF.